This T cell receptor beta chain is drawn from a study of response to subunit inactivated influenza vaccine. TCRdb independently ran MiXCR on the RT-PCR reads; one entry per CDR3 protein. The data show about 570,000 distinct CDR3 sequences, with roughly 10% seen just once and around 10% held by the top ten. This clonotype came up many times. These records were also assigned to another study, of T cells expressing NK-cell markers. This second report adds: Scientists made TCR beta cDNA using 5'RACE template switching with UMIs. From sorted CD3+CD56+NKG2C+, CD3+CD56+NKG2C- and CD3+CD56-NKG2C+ T cells came the TCR beta repertoires.

The sequence was obtained from a man over 45 who received an inactivated influenza vaccine. The material sequenced was PBMCs from blood, taken on the day of vaccination.

This CDR3 reads CASSFRTGGTNTGELFF. CDR3 nucleotides: TGTGCCAGCAGCTTTAGGACAGGGGGTACGAACACCGGGGAGCTGTTTTTT. The chain combines TRBV7-9 with TRBJ2-2; the match to TRBD1 covers 10 bases. The J segment lost 0 bases and the V segment lost 3 bases, leaving 4 bases of the junction unmatched. The V gene's germline CDR1 is SEHNR and CDR2 FQNEAQ (reference sequence). The CDR3 extends over 17 amino acids.